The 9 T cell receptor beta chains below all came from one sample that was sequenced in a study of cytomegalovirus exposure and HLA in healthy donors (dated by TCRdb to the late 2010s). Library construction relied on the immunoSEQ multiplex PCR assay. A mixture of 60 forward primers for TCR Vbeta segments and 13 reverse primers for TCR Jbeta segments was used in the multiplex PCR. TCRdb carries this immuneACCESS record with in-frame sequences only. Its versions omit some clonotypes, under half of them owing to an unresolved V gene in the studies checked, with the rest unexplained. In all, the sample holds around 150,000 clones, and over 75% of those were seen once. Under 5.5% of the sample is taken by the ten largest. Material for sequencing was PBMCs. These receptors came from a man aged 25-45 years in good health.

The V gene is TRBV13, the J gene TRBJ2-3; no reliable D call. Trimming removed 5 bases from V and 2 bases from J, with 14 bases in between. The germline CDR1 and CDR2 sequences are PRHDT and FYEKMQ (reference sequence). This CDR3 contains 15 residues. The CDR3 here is CASSPDPRSTDTQYF. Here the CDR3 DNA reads TGTGCCAGCAGCCCTGACCCGAGGTCCACAGATACGCAGTATTTT.

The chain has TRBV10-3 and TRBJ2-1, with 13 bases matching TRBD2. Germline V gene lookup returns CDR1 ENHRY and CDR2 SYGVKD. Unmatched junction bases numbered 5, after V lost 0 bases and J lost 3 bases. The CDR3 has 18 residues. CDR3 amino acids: CAISESWTSGSIYNEQFF. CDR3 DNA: TGTGCCATCAGTGAGTCATGGACTAGCGGGAGTATCTACAATGAGCAGTTCTTC.

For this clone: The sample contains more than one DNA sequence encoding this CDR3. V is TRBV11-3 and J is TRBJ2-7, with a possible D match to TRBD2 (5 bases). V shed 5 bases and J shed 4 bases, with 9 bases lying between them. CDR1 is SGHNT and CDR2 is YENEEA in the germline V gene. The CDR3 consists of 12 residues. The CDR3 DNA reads TGTGCCAGCAGCCCAGGACTTTACGAGCAGTACTTC. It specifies CASSPGLYEQYF.

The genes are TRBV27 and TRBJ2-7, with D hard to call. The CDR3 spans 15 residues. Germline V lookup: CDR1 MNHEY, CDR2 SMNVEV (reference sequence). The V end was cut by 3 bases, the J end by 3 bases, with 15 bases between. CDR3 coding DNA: TGTGCCAGCAGTTTGAGAAGCCACCAATTCTACGAGCAGTACTTC. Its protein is CASSLRSHQFYEQYF.

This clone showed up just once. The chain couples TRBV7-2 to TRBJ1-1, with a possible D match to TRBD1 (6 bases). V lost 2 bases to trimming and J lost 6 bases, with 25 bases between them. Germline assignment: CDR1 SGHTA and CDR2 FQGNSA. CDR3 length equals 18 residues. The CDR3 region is CASSLKAPSQGQGAEAFF. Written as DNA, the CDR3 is TGTGCCAGCAGCTTAAAGGCCCCGTCGCAGGGGCAAGGAGCTGAAGCTTTCTTT.

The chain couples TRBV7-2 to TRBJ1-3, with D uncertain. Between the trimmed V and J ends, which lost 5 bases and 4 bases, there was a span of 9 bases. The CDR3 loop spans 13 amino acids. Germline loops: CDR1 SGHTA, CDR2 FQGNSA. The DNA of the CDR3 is TGTGCCAGCAGCGCCGGAGCGGGAAACACCATATATTTT. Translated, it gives CASSAGAGNTIYF.

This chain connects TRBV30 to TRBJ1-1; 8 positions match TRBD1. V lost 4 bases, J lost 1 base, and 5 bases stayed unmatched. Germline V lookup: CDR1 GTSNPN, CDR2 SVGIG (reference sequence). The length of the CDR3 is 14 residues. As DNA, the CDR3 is TGTGCCTGGACCCCGGGGACAGGGAACACTGAAGCTTTCTTT. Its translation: CAWTPGTGNTEAFF.

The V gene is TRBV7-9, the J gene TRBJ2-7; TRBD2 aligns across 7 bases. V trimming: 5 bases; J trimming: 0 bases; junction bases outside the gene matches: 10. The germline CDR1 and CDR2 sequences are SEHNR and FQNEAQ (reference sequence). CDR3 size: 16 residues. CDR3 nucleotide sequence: TGTGCCAGCAGCCCCTCGGGGGGTTCAGGCTCCTACGAGCAGTACTTC. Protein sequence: CASSPSGGSGSYEQYF. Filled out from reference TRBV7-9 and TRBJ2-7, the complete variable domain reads DTGVSQNPRHKITKRGQNVTFRCDPISEHNRLYWYRQTLGQGPEFLTYFQNEAQLEKSRLLSDRFSAERPKGSFSTLEIQRTEQGDSAMYLCASSPSGGSGSYEQYFGPGTRLTVT.

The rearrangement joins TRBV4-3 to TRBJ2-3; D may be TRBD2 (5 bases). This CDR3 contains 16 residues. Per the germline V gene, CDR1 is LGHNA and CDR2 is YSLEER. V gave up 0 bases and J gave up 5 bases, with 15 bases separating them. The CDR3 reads CASSQDLRGVQDTQYF. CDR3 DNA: TGCGCCAGCAGCCAAGATCTCCGGGGAGTTCAAGATACGCAGTATTTT.